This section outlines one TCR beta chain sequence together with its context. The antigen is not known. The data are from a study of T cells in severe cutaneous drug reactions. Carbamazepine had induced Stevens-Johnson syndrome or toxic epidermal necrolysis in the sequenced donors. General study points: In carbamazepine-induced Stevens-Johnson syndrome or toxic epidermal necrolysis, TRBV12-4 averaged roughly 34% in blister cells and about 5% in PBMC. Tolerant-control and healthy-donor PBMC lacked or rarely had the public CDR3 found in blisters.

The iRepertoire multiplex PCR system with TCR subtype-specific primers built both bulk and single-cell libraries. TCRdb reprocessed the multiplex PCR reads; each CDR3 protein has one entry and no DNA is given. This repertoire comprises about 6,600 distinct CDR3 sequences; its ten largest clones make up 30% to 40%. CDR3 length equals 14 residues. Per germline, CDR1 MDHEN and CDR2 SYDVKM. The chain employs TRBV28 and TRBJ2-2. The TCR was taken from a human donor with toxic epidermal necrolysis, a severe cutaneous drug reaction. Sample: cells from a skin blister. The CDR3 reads CASSLSTWTGELFF.